This paragraph covers one TCR beta chain sequence. What it recognizes is unknown. PCR involved 60 Vbeta and 13 Jbeta primers. Sequenced by immunoSEQ multiplex PCR; TCRdb stores in-frame clones only, minus some. In the table there are 150,000 to 200,000 clones, around 78% of which are singletons. The data derive from a study of cytomegalovirus exposure and HLA in healthy donors. Study-level findings and limits: Researchers catalogued roughly 170 TCR beta chains as cytomegalovirus-associated.

CDR3 size: 12 residues. Trimming took off 1 base at V and 9 bases at J, with 8 bases between the two ends. The chain recombines TRBV5-3 with TRBJ2-1; D is ambiguous. TRBV5-3 is assigned to the ORF class and has an uncertain function. Material for sequencing was PBMCs. This sequence originates from a man in his forties or fifties in good health and CMV-seronegative. CDR3 amino acids: CARSLYGFEQFF. The CDR3 coding sequence is TGTGCCAGAAGCTTGTATGGCTTTGAGCAGTTCTTC.